These T cell receptor beta chains were read from a single sample in a study of blood T cells in healthy people across ages. One entry per CDR3 protein results from TCRdb running MiXCR on the 5' RACE reads. The sample gives roughly 680,000 distinct CDR3 sequences, roughly half of which show up once; roughly 13% is in the top ten. The specimen sequenced was blood. These receptors were obtained from a woman of 80 years or more in good health. Both conserved end residues are part of each CDR3. The order of the fields is V gene, CDR3 protein.

v_gene: TRBV18
CDR3aa: CASSPRPGLAEQETQYF

v_gene: TRBV24-1
CDR3aa: CATSDYGAGNNEQFF

v_gene: TRBV12-3/TRBV12-4
CDR3aa: CASSTTGLMDTQYF

v_gene: TRBV20-1
CDR3aa: CSARSGSSSYNEQFF

v_gene: TRBV20-1
CDR3aa: CRARDWPIGDGYTF

v_gene: TRBV28
CDR3aa: CASGGTGLYWQYF

v_gene: TRBV7-3
CDR3aa: CASSVTGGPYNEQFF

v_gene: TRBV7-2
CDR3aa: CASSLGVALPNEQYF

v_gene: TRBV3-1
CDR3aa: CASSQATGGANEQYF

v_gene: TRBV29-1
CDR3aa: CSVGLAGVGEQYF

v_gene: TRBV12-3/TRBV12-4
CDR3aa: CASSLEPYGYTF

v_gene: TRBV27
CDR3aa: CASSTRTHSSYNSPLHF

v_gene: TRBV4-1
CDR3aa: CASRQGPNGYTF

v_gene: TRBV2
CDR3aa: CASSEARTVSYEQYF

v_gene: TRBV5-4
CDR3aa: CASSVYGVYEQYF

v_gene: TRBV2
CDR3aa: CASSDQGRRVGSPLHF

v_gene: TRBV30
CDR3aa: CAWTRGGGGGEQFF

v_gene: TRBV7-6
CDR3aa: CASSLAGTASYEQYF

v_gene: TRBV12-3/TRBV12-4
CDR3aa: CASTFRSADTQYF

v_gene: TRBV28
CDR3aa: CASSLGGTSNYGYTF

v_gene: TRBV7-3
CDR3aa: CASSRGVPPDTQYF

v_gene: TRBV2
CDR3aa: CASSDQPTGELFF

v_gene: TRBV3-1
CDR3aa: CASSQDLGFGSYNEQFF

v_gene: TRBV4-1
CDR3aa: CASSQESLGQADPSYNEQFF

v_gene: TRBV5-1
CDR3aa: CASSSVIAGSSYNEQFF

v_gene: TRBV6-2/TRBV6-3
CDR3aa: CASRSQGSTNEKLFF

v_gene: TRBV6-5
CDR3aa: CASRPMGSGTDTQYF

v_gene: TRBV3-1
CDR3aa: CASSQPTDSGTEQFF

v_gene: TRBV29-1
CDR3aa: CSVDSRGGDEQFF

v_gene: TRBV6-5
CDR3aa: CASSYEGGVETQYF

v_gene: TRBV29-1
CDR3aa: CSAGARVGDEQFF

v_gene: TRBV18
CDR3aa: CASSPPGRVGDTQYF

v_gene: TRBV2
CDR3aa: CASLHWLRNEQFF

v_gene: TRBV9
CDR3aa: CASSAADVPPYTQYF

v_gene: TRBV27
CDR3aa: CASSGWRHHYEQYF

v_gene: TRBV20-1
CDR3aa: CSASTPGQGGAKNIQYF

v_gene: TRBV12-3/TRBV12-4
CDR3aa: CASRTGGRSPLHF

v_gene: TRBV7-6
CDR3aa: CASSLRDGGSGTGELFF

v_gene: TRBV12-3/TRBV12-4
CDR3aa: CASNLGGEGQPQHF

v_gene: TRBV7-8
CDR3aa: CASSSRTSGGGEQFF

v_gene: TRBV12-3/TRBV12-4
CDR3aa: CASSKKGPLNTEAFF

v_gene: TRBV6-2/TRBV6-3
CDR3aa: CASSPPSEGVREKLFF